A single sample gave rise to the 11 T cell receptor beta chains below, sequenced in a study of blood T cell repertoires in COVID-19 (dated by TCRdb to about 2020). Library preparation was by the immunoSEQ multiplex PCR assay. The source is immuneACCESS, and TCRdb retained only in-frame sequences with V and J called. Part of the clones is not carried over; for the studies checked, unresolved V genes explain less than half of this, and the remainder is unexplained. This sample lists 350,000 to 450,000 clones; approximately 86% were detected once. The ten largest clones represent under 3% of the sample. Specimen: peripheral blood. The origin of the receptors is a human donor in a cohort sampled during active COVID-19.

The CDR3 sequence is CASRRTTGPTDTQYF. For the CDR3, the DNA is TGTGCCAGCAGAAGGACGACAGGGCCCACAGATACGCAGTATTTT. The genes are TRBV21-1 and TRBJ2-3; the DNA was not used to check the table's D call, TRBD1. TRBV21-1 is a pseudogene locus. CDR3 length equals 15 residues.

This clone has at least ten counts. The gene calls are TRBV3-1 (or the pseudogene TRBV3-2) and TRBJ2-1; D is uncertain. CDR1 is LGHDT, CDR2 YNNKEL, per germline (reference sequence). V was clipped by 3 bases and J by 9 bases, with 9 bases between them. The CDR3 covers 12 residues. The CDR3 reads CASSQSEIEQFF. CDR3 DNA sequence: TGTGCCAGCAGCCAGTCCGAGATTGAGCAGTTCTTC.

The chain has TRBV6-2 or TRBV6-3 and TRBJ2-3; TRBD2 agrees at 12 bases. The V gene end was trimmed by 5 bases and the J gene end by 2 bases; junction bases not matched to a gene: 5. Germline CDR1 and CDR2: MNHEY and SVGEGT. This CDR3 is 16 amino acids long. CDR3 bases: TGTGCCAGCAGTGACGGACTAGCGGGACACACAGATACGCAGTATTTT. As protein: CASSDGLAGHTDTQYF.

On this clone itself: Other DNA sequences within the sample encode an identical CDR3. The chain's CDR3 is CASSWTGGNQPQHF. The DNA for the CDR3 is TGCGCCAGCAGCTGGACAGGGGGCAATCAGCCCCAGCATTTT. The chain combines TRBV5-1 with TRBJ1-5; 9 bases are shared with TRBD1. The CDR3 sequence is 14 residues long. Trimming cost V 3 bases and J 2 bases; bases outside gene matches: 0. From germline, CDR1 is SGHRS and CDR2 YFSETQ.

The rearrangement uses TRBV3-1 (or the pseudogene TRBV3-2) and TRBJ1-6, with D possibly TRBD1 on 6 matching bases. CDR3 length: 19 amino acids. V was clipped by 5 bases and J by 0 bases, with 20 bases between them. CDR1 LGHDT and CDR2 YNNKEL come from the germline V gene (reference sequence). The CDR3 nucleotides are TGTGCCAGCAGCTACGGACAGCCTAACCCTGTCTCCTATAATTCACCCCTCCACTTT. Amino acid sequence: CASSYGQPNPVSYNSPLHF.

V is TRBV28 and J is TRBJ2-7; tentatively, D is TRBD1 (5 bases). The V end lost 5 bases, the J end lost 1 base, and 12 bases lay between the germline ends. This CDR3 region has 14 residues. Germline V CDR1 and CDR2: MDHEN, SYDVKM. DNA of the CDR3: TGTGCCAGCAGTAGGGGCGGCAGTTCCTACGAGCAGTACTTC. Amino acid sequence: CASSRGGSSYEQYF.

The J gene is TRBJ1-1, the V gene TRBV7-9; 12 nucleotides line up with TRBD1. CDR3 length: 18 amino acids. CDR1 is SEHNR, CDR2 FQNEAQ, per germline (reference sequence). J was trimmed by 1 base and V by 8 bases; bases with no gene match: 14. This chain's CDR3 is CASGGTGGPLPWNTEAFF. In nucleotides, the CDR3 is TGTGCCAGCGGTGGGACAGGGGGCCCGTTGCCCTGGAACACTGAAGCTTTCTTT.

The CDR3 bases are TGTGCCAGCAGCCCGGGGGACCACTCCTACGAGCAGTACTTC. Amino acids: CASSPGDHSYEQYF. This chain joins TRBV14 and TRBJ2-7; possibly TRBD2 for D (6 bases). CDR3 length: 14 residues. Germline V gene data show CDR1 as SGHDN and CDR2 as FVKESK. V lost 4 bases and J lost 0, with 10 bases in between.

V usage is TRBV28 and J usage is TRBJ2-1; 8 bases match TRBD2. This CDR3 is 14 amino acids long. Germline lookup yields CDR1 MDHEN and CDR2 SYDVKM. V gave up 5 bases and J gave up 7 bases; unmatched junction bases: 7. The CDR3 region has the DNA TGTGCCAGCAGTGCAGCGGGAGCCGGGAATGAGCAGTTCTTC. Protein product: CASSAAGAGNEQFF.

This clone occurred a few times. The gene calls are TRBV11-2 and TRBJ1-6; D remains unclear. CDR1 is SGHAT, CDR2 FQNNGV, per germline. Trimming left V 0 bases short and J 9 bases short, with 6 bases between. CDR3 length: 13 residues. Here the CDR3 DNA reads TGTGCCAGCAGCTTAGATAGCAGTTCACCCCTCCACTTT. It translates to CASSLDSSSPLHF.

The chain links TRBV15 to TRBJ2-3; D is unclear. Germline V lookup: CDR1 LNHNV, CDR2 YYDKDF (reference sequence). Trimming removed 0 bases from V and 3 bases from J, with 10 bases in between. The CDR3 is made up of 15 amino acids. In DNA, the CDR3 is TGTGCCACCAGCAGAGATGGCGACAAGACAGATACGCAGTATTTT. As protein: CATSRDGDKTDTQYF.